One and the same sample provided the 5 T cell receptor beta chains below, sequenced in a study of blood T cell repertoires in COVID-19. Clones were read by immunoSEQ multiplex PCR, and TCRdb kept only the in-frame ones, dropping some. The table has a few hundred thousand clones, about 81% seen once. Sequenced material: PBMCs or T cells enriched from blood (not recorded which). The receptors were gathered from a middle-aged man who had recovered from COVID-19.

The DNA for the CDR3 is TGTGCCAGCAGTTTATGGGTCCGTCCCGGGGAGCAGTACTTC. Translated: CASSLWVRPGEQYF. The chain is built from TRBV28 and TRBJ2-7; D gene unclear. The CDR3 is 14 residues long. Germline CDR1 is MDHEN and CDR2 is SYDVKM. The V and J ends lost 0 bases and 7 bases respectively, with 13 bases between them.

The chain employs TRBV7-9 and TRBJ1-1, with D tentatively TRBD1 (6 bases). Germline V gives CDR1 SEHNR, CDR2 FQNEAQ (reference sequence). The CDR3 length is 17 residues. Trimming removed 8 bases at V and 1 base at J, with 23 bases between. CDR3 in amino acids: CASGRGPRGRANTEAFF. CDR3 in DNA: TGTGCCAGCGGCCGGGGACCCAGGGGAAGGGCGAACACTGAAGCTTTCTTT.

The V gene is TRBV6-5, the J gene TRBJ1-1; D unclear. The CDR3 contains 15 residues. Germline CDR1 and CDR2: MNHEY and SVGAGI. V was cut by 0 bases and J by 0 bases, with 8 bases left in between. The CDR3 spells CASSYSGQMNTEAFF. The CDR3 DNA is TGTGCCAGCAGTTACTCGGGCCAAATGAACACTGAAGCTTTCTTT.

There are a few counts of this clone. V is TRBV7-9 and J is TRBJ1-3; the match to TRBD1 covers 7 bases. The ends lost 4 bases at V and 1 base at J; junction bases unmatched: 7. The length of the CDR3 is 16 residues. CDR1 and CDR2 (germline): SEHNR, FQNEAQ (reference sequence). CDR3 amino acids: CASSSKGTESGNTIYF. The DNA of the CDR3 is TGTGCCAGCAGCTCCAAAGGGACAGAGTCTGGAAACACCATATATTTT.

The chain recombines TRBV7-9 with TRBJ1-1, with no clear D. The CDR3 has 13 residues. Germline values: CDR1 SEHNR, CDR2 FQNEAQ (reference sequence). V dropped 1 base and J dropped 10 bases, with 13 bases sitting between them. The CDR3 protein is CASSLDRGSAAFF. CDR3 in DNA: TGTGCCAGCAGCTTAGATCGCGGGTCGGCAGCTTTCTTT.